This T cell receptor beta chain was obtained from a study of early T cells in non-severe SARS-CoV-2 infection. This clonotype was counted between two and nine times. The CDR3 has 16 residues. Trimming stripped 0 bases from V and 2 bases from J, with 14 bases between. CDR1 DFQATT and CDR2 SNEGSKA come from the germline V gene (reference sequence). A single record per CDR3 protein comes from TCRdb applying MiXCR to the 5' RACE reads. The sample gives about 46,000 distinct CDR3 sequences, 5.4% of which show up once; approximately 5.1% is in the top ten. The sequenced sample was whole blood, obtained at baseline. The gene calls are TRBV20-1 and TRBJ2-1; D is undetermined. This clonotype was sampled from an adult who was a healthcare worker with PCR-confirmed SARS-CoV-2 infection or an uninfected control (not recorded which). CDR3 region: CSARDQRVAAYNEQFF. CDR3 bases: TGCAGTGCTAGAGATCAACGGGTAGCCGCCTACAATGAGCAGTTCTTC.